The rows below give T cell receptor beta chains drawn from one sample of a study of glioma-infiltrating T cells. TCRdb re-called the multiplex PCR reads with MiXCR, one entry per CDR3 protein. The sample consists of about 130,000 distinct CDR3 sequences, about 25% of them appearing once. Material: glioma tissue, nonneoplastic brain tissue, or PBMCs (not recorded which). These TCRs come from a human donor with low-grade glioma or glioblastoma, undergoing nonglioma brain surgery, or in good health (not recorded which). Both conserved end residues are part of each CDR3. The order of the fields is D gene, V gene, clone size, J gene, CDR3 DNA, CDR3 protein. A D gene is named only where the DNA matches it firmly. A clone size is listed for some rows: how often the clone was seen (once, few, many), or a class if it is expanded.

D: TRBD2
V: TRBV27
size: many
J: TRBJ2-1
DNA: TGTGCCAGCAGTTTATCGTCCCCCAGCGGGGGGCCGTACAATGAGCAGTTCTTC
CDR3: CASSLSSPSGGPYNEQFF

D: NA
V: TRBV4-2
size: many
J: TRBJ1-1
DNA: TGTGCCAGCAGCCAACCCGAGGGCTTTACAGTCTCCCCCATGAACACTGAAGCTTTCTTT
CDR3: CASSQPEGFTVSPMNTEAFF

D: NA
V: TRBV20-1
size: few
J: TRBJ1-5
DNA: TGCAGTGCTAGATCTGAGATGAATCAGCCCCAGCATTTT
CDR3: CSARSEMNQPQHF

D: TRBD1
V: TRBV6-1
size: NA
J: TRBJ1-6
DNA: TGTGCCACGGGACAGTTATTATATAATTCACCCCTCCACTTT
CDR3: CATGQLLYNSPLHF

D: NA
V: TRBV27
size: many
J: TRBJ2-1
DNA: TGTGCCAGCAGTCTTCCGGGACTGCCCTCCTACAATGAGCAGTTCTTC
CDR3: CASSLPGLPSYNEQFF

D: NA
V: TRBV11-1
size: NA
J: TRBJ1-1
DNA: TGTGCCAGCAGCCCGGCCGGAACCAACACTGAAGCTTTCTTT
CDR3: CASSPAGTNTEAFF

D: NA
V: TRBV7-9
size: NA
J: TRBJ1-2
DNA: TGTGCCAGCAGCTTAGGGGACACAAGACCCACCTTC
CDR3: CASSLGDTRPTF

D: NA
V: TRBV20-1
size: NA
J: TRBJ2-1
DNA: TGCAGTGCTAGAAGCGACAATGAGCAGTTCTTC
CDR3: CSARSDNEQFF

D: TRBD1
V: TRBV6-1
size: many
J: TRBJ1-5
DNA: TGTGCCAGCAGACCGACAGGGGGGGGACAGCCCCAGCATTTT
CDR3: CASRPTGGGQPQHF

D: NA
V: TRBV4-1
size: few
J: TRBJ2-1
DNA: TGCGCCAGCAGCCAAGAGGGGGGATCGGACAATGAGCAGTTCTTC
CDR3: CASSQEGGSDNEQFF

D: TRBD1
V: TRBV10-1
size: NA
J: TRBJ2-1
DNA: TGCGCCAGCGGGGACAGGGCGAGTGAGCAGTTCTTC
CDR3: CASGDRASEQFF

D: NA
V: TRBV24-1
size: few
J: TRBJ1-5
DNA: TGTGCCACCAGTGATCGTCGGACACCCGACTCTCAGCCCCAGCATTTT
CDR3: CATSDRRTPDSQPQHF

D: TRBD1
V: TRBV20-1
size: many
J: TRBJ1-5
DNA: TGCAGTGCTAGCGAGGGGGCAGGCAATCAGCCCCAGCATTTT
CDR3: CSASEGAGNQPQHF

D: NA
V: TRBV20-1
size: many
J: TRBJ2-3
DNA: TGCAGTGCCTATACAGGGTTCGATACGCAGTATTTT
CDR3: CSAYTGFDTQYF

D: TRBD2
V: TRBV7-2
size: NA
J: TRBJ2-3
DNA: TGTGCCAGCAGCTCCTACTCGTCGGGGGGGGGTGATACGCAGTATTTT
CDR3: CASSSYSSGGGDTQYF

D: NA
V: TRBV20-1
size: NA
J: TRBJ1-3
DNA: TGCTGTGCTAGTGGGGGACTGGCCTCTGGGAACACCATATATTTT
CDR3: CCASGGLASGNTIYF

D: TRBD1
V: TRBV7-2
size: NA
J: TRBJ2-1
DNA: TGTGCCAGCAGAAAGACAGGGTACAATGAGCAGTTCTTC
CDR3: CASRKTGYNEQFF

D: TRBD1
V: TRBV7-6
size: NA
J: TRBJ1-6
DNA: TGTGCCAGCAGTTTAACAGGGGGTATTTCACCCCTCCACTTT
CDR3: CASSLTGGISPLHF

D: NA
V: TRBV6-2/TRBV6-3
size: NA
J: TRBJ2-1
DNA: TGTGCCAGCACCCGGGTTGGGGCCGCCTCCTACAATGAGCAGTTCTTC
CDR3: CASTRVGAASYNEQFF

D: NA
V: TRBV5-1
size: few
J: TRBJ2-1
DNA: TGCGCCAGCAGCTTGGAGTCGGCGAATGAGCAGTTCTTC
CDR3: CASSLESANEQFF

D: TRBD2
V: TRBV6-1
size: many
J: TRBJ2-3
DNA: TGTGCCAGCCAACTTGGGACTAGTACAGATACGCAGTATTTT
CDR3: CASQLGTSTDTQYF

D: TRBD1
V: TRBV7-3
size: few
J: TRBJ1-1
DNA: TGTGCCAGCAGCTTACCCCGACAGGGCGACACTGAAGCTTTCTTT
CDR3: CASSLPRQGDTEAFF

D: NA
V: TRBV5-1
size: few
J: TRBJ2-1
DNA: TGCGCCAGCAGCCCGCCGGGCTCGAGCTCCTACAATGAGCAGTTCTTC
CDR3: CASSPPGSSSYNEQFF

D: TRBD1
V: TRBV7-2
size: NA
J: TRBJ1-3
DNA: TGTGCCAGCAGCACCCGGGGCAGGGGGCTCGGAAACACCATATATTTT
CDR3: CASSTRGRGLGNTIYF

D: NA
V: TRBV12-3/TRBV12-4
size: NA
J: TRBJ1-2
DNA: TGTGCCAGCAGTAAGCAGGCTTACCATGGCTACACCTTC
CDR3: CASSKQAYHGYTF

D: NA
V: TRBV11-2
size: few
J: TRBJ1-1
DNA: TGTGCCAGCAGGTTGGGGAATGGGAGGACAGAAACAATGAACACTGAAGCTTTCTTT
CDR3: CASRLGNGRTETMNTEAFF

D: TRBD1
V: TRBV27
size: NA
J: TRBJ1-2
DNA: TGTGCCAGCAGGGCGGACAGGGTCTATGGCTACACCTTC
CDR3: CASRADRVYGYTF

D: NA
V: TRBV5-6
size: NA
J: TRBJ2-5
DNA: TGTGCCAGCAGCGAGACAGTGGGGACCCAGTACTTC
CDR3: CASSETVGTQYF

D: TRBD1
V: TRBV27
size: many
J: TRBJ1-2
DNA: TGTGCCAGCCGGGACAGGGGTACTAACTATGGCTACACCTTC
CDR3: CASRDRGTNYGYTF

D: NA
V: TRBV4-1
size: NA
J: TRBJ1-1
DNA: TGCGCCAGCAGCCAAGTTGGGGGGAACACTGAAGCTTTCTTT
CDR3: CASSQVGGNTEAFF

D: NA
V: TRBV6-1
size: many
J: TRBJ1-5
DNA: TGTGCCAGCAGTCGGACAGTTAGCAATCAGCCCCAGCATTTT
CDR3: CASSRTVSNQPQHF

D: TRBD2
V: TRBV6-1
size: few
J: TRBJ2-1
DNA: TGCGCCAGCAGCCAACCTAGCGGAAACAATGAGCAGTTCTTC
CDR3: CASSQPSGNNEQFF

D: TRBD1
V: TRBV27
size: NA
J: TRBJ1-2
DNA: TGTGCCAGCAGTTTCTCCGGGACAGGGAGCTATGGCCACACCTTC
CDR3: CASSFSGTGSYGHTF

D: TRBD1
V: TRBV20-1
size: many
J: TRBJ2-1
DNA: TGCAGTGCAAGCCTAAGACAGGGACGCTCCTACAATGAGCAGTTCTTC
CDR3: CSASLRQGRSYNEQFF

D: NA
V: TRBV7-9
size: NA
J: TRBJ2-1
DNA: TGTGCCAGCAGCTCTAGGACTCTTAGCCACAATGAGCAGTTCTTC
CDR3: CASSSRTLSHNEQFF

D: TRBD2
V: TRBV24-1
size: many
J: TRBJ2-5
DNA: TGTGCCACCGGGGGACTAGCTGGAGAGACCCAGTACTTC
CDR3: CATGGLAGETQYF

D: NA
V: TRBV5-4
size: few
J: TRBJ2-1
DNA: TGTGCCAGCAGCCTTCCGGTAGCGAGCTACAATGAGCAGTTCTTC
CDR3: CASSLPVASYNEQFF

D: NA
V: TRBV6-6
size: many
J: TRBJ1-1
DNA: TGTGCCAGCAGTTACTCGAACAGAATTATTCTGAACACTGAAGCTTTCTTT
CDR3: CASSYSNRIILNTEAFF

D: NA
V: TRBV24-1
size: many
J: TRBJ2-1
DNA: TGTGCCACCAGTGACGGAGCGGCAGGTCACAACAATGAGCAGTTCTTC
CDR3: CATSDGAAGHNNEQFF

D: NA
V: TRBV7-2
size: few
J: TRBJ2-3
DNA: NA
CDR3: CASSLALFFGHDPNTQYF

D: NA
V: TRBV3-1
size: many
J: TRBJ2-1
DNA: TGTGCCAGCAGCCAAGATGGGACTGAATGGGATGAGCAGTTCTTC
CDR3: CASSQDGTEWDEQFF

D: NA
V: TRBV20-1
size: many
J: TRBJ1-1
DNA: TGCAGTGCCACCCCGCTGGCCACTGAAGCTTTCTTT
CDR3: CSATPLATEAFF

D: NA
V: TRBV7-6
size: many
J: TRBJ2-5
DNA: TGTGCCAGCAGCTTAAAGCCCCAAGAGACCCAGTACTTC
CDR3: CASSLKPQETQYF

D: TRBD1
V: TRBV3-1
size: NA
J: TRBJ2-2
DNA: TGTGCCAGCAGCCAAGTGGGACAGGGGAGTTTCACCGGGGAGCTGTTTTTT
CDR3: CASSQVGQGSFTGELFF

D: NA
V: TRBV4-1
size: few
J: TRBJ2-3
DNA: TGCGCCAGCAGCCCCCGACAAAGGGGTGATGATACGCAGTATTTT
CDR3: CASSPRQRGDDTQYF

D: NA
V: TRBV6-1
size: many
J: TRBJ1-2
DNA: TGTGCCAGCAGCCCGCTTGACCAGCTTGAGTATGGCTACACCTTC
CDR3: CASSPLDQLEYGYTF

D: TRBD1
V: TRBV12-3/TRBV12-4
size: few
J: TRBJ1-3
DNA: TGTGCCAGCAGCTTTCTCCGCAGGGGGTTCTCTGGAAACACCATATATTTT
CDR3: CASSFLRRGFSGNTIYF

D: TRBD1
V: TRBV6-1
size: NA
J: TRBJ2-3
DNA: TGCGCCAGCAGGGGACAGGGAGCAGATACGCAGTATTTT
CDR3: CASRGQGADTQYF

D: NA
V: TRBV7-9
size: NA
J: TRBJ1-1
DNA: TGTGCCAGCAGCCCCTTTGGGGGTATGGACACTGAAGCTTTCTTT
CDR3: CASSPFGGMDTEAFF

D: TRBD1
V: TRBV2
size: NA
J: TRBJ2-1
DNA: TGTGCCAGCAGACCCGTCCCGGGACAGGGGGCCGATTACAATGAGCAGTTCTTC
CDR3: CASRPVPGQGADYNEQFF

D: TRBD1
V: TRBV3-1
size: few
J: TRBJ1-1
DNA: TGTGCCAGCAGCCTACCGGGACAGGGCTTCACTGAAGCTTTCTTT
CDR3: CASSLPGQGFTEAFF

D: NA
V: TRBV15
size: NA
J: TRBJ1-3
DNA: TGTGCCACCAGCAGAGATGGGGTAACTGGAAACACCATATATTTT
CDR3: CATSRDGVTGNTIYF

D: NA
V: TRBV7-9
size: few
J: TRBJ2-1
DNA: TGTGCCAGCAGTGGCGACTGGGACCTTCGGAATGAGCAGTTCTTC
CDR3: CASSGDWDLRNEQFF

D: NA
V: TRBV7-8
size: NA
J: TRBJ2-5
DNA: TGTGCCAGCAGCTTAGCCAGTAAAGAGACCCAGTACTTC
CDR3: CASSLASKETQYF